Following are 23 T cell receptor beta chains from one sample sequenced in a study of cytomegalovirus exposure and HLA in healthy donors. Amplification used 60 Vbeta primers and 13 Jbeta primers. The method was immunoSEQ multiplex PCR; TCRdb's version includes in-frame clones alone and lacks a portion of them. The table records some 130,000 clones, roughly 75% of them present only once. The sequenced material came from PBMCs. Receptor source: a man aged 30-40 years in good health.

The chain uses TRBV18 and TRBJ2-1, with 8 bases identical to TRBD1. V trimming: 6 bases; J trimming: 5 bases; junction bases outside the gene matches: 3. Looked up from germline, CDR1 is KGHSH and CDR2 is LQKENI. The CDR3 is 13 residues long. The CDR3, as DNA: TGTGCCAGCTCGCGGGGACAGGACAATGAGCAGTTCTTC. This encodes CASSRGQDNEQFF.

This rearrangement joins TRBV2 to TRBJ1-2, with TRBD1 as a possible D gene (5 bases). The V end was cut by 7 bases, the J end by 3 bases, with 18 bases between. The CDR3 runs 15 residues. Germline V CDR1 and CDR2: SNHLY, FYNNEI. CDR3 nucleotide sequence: TGTGCCAGCAAACCGGGGGGAGGGCGTGACTATGGCTACACCTTC. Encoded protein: CASKPGGGRDYGYTF.

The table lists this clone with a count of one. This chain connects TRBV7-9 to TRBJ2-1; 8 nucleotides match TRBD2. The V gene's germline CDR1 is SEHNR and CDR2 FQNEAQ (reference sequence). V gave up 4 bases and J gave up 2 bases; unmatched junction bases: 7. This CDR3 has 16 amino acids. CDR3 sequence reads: CASSSPVGRAYNEQFF. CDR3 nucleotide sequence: TGTGCCAGCAGCTCCCCTGTCGGGAGGGCCTACAATGAGCAGTTCTTC.

For the CDR3, the DNA is TGTGCCACGTGGAGCGGGAGGTATGAGCAGTTCTTC. Amino acid sequence: CATWSGRYEQFF. J is TRBJ2-1 and V is TRBV28, with 9 bases lining up with TRBD2. CDR3 length equals 12 residues. Germline V lookup: CDR1 MDHEN, CDR2 SYDVKM. Germline trimming cut 10 bases from V and 8 bases from J; bases unmatched to any gene: 6.

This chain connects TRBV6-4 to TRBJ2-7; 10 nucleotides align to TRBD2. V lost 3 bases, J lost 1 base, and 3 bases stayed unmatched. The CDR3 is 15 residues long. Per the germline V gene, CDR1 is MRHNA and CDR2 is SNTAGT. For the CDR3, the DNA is TGTGCCAGCAGTGAAGAACTAGCGGGGTCCTACGAGCAGTACTTC. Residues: CASSEELAGSYEQYF.

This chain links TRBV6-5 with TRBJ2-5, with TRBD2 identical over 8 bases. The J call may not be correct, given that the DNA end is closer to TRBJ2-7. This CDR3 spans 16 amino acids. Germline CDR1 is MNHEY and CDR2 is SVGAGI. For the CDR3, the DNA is TGTGCCAGCAGTTACACTAGGACTAGCAGTTCCTACGAGCAGTACTTC. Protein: CASSYTRTSSSYEQYF.

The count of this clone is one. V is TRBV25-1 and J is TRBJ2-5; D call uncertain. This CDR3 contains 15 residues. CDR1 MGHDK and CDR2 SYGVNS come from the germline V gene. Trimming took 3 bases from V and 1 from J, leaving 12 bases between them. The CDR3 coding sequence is TGTGCCAGCAGTGATTTAACGAGGTTCCAAGAGACCCAGTACTTC. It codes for CASSDLTRFQETQYF.

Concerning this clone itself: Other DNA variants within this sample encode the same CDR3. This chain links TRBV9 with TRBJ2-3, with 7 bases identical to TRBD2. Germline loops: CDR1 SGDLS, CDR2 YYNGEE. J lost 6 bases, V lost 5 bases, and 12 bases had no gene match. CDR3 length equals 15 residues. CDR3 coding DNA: TGTGCCAGCAGTGCGACTAGCTCAAAAGTGGATACGCAGTATTTT. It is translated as CASSATSSKVDTQYF.

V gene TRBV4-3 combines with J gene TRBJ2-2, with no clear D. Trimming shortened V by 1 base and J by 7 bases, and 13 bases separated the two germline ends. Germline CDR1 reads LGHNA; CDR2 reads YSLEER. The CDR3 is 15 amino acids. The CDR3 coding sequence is TGCGCCAGCAGCCAAGCTAGAGGTGGCAACGGGGAGCTGTTTTTT. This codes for CASSQARGGNGELFF.

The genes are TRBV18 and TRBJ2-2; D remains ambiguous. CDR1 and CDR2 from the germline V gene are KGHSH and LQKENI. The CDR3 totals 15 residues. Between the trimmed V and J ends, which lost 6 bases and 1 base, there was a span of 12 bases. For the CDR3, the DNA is TGTGCCAGCTCCCAACTTTCGGGGAACACCGGGGAGCTGTTTTTT. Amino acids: CASSQLSGNTGELFF.

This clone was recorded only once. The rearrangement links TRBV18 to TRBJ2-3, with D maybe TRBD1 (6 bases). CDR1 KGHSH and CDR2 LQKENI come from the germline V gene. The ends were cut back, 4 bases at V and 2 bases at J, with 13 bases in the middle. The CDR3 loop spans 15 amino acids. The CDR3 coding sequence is TGTGCCAGCTCACTACTGGACAGCTTCACAGATACGCAGTATTTT. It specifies CASSLLDSFTDTQYF.

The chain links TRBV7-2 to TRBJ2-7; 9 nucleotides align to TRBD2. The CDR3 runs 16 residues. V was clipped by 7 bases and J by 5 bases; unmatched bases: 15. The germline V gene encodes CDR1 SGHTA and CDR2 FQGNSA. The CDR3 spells CASTLYLPAGGNEQYF. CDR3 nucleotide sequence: TGTGCCAGCACCCTTTACCTACCAGCGGGAGGCAACGAGCAGTACTTC.

The CDR3 region is CSVVVGGRETQYF. The CDR3 bases are TGCAGCGTTGTGGTGGGGGGGAGGGAGACCCAGTACTTC. The rearrangement joins TRBV29-1 to TRBJ2-5; TRBD2 matches 7 bases. J lost 5 bases, V lost 4 bases, and 7 bases had no gene match. CDR3 length: 13 amino acids. Germline V gene sequence: CDR1 SQVTM, CDR2 ANQGSEA.

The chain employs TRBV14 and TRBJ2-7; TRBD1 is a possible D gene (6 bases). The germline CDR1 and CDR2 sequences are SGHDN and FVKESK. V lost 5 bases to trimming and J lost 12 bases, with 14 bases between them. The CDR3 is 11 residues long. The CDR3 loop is CASSERDTPYF. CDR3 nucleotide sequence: TGTGCCAGCAGCGAACGGGACACCCCGTACTTC.

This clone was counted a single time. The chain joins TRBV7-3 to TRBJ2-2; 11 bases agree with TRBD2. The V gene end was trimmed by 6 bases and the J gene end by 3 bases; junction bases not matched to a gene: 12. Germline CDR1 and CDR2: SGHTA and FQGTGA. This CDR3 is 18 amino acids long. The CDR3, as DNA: TGTGCCAGCAGGCGAACGGGACTAGCGGCCGGGGACACCGGGGAGCTGTTTTTT. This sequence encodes CASRRTGLAAGDTGELFF.

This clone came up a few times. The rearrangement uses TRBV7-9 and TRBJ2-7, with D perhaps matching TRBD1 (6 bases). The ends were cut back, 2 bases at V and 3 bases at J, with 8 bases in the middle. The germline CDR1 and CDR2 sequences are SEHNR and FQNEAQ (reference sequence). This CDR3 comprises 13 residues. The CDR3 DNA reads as TGTGCCAGCAGCTTATCCAGGGGCTACGAGCAGTACTTC. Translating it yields CASSLSRGYEQYF.

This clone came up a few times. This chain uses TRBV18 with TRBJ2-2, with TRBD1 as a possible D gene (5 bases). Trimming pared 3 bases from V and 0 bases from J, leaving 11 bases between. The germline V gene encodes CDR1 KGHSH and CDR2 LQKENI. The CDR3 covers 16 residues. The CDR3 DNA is TGTGCCAGCTCACCTCCCCAGGGCCCGAACACCGGGGAGCTGTTTTTT. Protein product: CASSPPQGPNTGELFF. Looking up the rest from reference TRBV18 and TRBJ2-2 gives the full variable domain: NAGVMQNPRHLVRRRGQEARLRCSPMKGHSHVYWYRQLPEEGLKFMVYLQKENIIDESGMPKERFSAEFPKEGPSILRIQQVVRGDSAAYFCASSPPQGPNTGELFFGEGSRLTVL.

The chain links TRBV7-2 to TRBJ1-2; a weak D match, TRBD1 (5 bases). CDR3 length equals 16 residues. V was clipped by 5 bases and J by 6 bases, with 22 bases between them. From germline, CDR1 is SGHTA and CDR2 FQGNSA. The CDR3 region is CASSPRVGLDQHGYTF. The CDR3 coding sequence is TGTGCCAGCAGCCCCCGGGTGGGGCTGGATCAGCATGGCTACACCTTC.

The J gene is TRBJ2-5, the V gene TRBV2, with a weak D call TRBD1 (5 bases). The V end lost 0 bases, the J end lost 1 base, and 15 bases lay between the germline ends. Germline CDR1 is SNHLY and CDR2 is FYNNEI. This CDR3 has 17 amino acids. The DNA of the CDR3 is TGTGCCAGCAGTGAAGCGCTTATGGTGCAGGGCCAAGAGACCCAGTACTTC. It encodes CASSEALMVQGQETQYF. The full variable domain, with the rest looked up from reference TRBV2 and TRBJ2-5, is EPEVTQTPSHQVTQMGQEVILRCVPISNHLYFYWYRQILGQKVEFLVSFYNNEISEKSEIFDDQFSVERPDGSNFTLKIRSTKLEDSAMYFCASSEALMVQGQETQYFGPGTRLLVL.

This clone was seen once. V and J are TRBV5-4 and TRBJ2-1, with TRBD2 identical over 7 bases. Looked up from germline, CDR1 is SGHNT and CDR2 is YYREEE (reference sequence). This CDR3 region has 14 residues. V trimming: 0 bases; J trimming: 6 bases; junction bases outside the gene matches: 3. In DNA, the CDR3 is TGTGCCAGCAGCTTGGGCGGGAGTGCCAATGAGCAGTTCTTC. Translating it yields CASSLGGSANEQFF.

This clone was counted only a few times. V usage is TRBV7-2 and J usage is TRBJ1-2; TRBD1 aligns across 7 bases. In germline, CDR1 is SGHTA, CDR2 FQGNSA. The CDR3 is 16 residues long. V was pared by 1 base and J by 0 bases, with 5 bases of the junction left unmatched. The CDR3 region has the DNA TGTGCCAGCAGCTTAGGGGGACAGACTTCTAACTATGGCTACACCTTC. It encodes CASSLGGQTSNYGYTF.

The CDR3 loop reads CASSLRGTSSYNEQFF. The CDR3 coding sequence is TGTGCCAGCAGCTTAAGAGGGACTAGCAGCTACAATGAGCAGTTCTTC. The rearrangement joins TRBV7-3 to TRBJ2-1; 9 positions match TRBD2. V dropped 1 base and J dropped 3; count of bases not matched to a gene: 4. The CDR3 totals 16 residues. Germline V lookup: CDR1 SGHTA, CDR2 FQGTGA.

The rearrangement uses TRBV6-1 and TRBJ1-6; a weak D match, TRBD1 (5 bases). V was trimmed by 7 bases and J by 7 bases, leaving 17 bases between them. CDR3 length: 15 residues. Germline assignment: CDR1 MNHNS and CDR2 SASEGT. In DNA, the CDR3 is TGTGCCAGCAACCAGGGACGGGGGGAGAATTCACCCCTCCACTTT. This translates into CASNQGRGENSPLHF.